The rows below give T cell receptor beta chains drawn from one sample of a study of blood T cell repertoires in COVID-19. Produced via immunoSEQ multiplex PCR; TCRdb's table is partial and in-frame only. The sample comprises 70,000 to 95,000 clones, about 80% of which are singletons, and roughly 16% rests with the top ten. The sample consisted of peripheral blood. These receptor sequences come from a human donor in a cohort sampled during active COVID-19. Both conserved end residues are part of each CDR3. The order of the fields is V gene, CDR3 length, clone size, D gene, J gene, CDR3 protein, CDR3 DNA. D genes are given only for firm matches. Not every row has a clone size; where given, it reads once, few, many or a size class.

v_gene: TRBV20-1
len: 14
abundance: -
d_gene: TRBD1
j_gene: TRBJ1-1
CDR3aa: CSASGGQGNTEAFF
CDR3nt: TGCAGTGCTAGTGGAGGACAGGGGAACACTGAAGCTTTCTTT

v_gene: TRBV12-3/TRBV12-4
len: 13
abundance: -
d_gene: -
j_gene: TRBJ1-2
CDR3aa: CASSLKGNYGYTF
CDR3nt: TGTGCCAGCAGTTTAAAGGGGAACTATGGCTACACCTTC

v_gene: TRBV15
len: 14
abundance: -
d_gene: -
j_gene: TRBJ2-4
CDR3aa: CATSRGQPSNIQYF
CDR3nt: TGTGCCACCAGCAGAGGACAGCCAAGTAACATTCAGTACTTC

v_gene: TRBV5-1
len: 18
abundance: -
d_gene: TRBD2
j_gene: TRBJ2-3
CDR3aa: CASSPSLGLAGGEDTQYF
CDR3nt: TGCGCCAGCAGCCCCTCCTTGGGACTAGCGGGAGGTGAGGATACGCAGTATTTT

v_gene: TRBV19
len: 11
abundance: -
d_gene: -
j_gene: TRBJ1-1
CDR3aa: CASSRNREAFF
CDR3nt: TGTGCCAGTAGTAGGAACAGGGAAGCTTTCTTT

v_gene: TRBV4-1
len: 14
abundance: many
d_gene: -
j_gene: TRBJ2-3
CDR3aa: CASSQDEGADTQYF
CDR3nt: TGCGCCAGCAGCCAAGATGAGGGGGCAGATACGCAGTATTTT

v_gene: TRBV15
len: 13
abundance: -
d_gene: -
j_gene: TRBJ2-7
CDR3aa: CATSVTLGHEQYF
CDR3nt: TGTGCCACCAGCGTCACGCTGGGCCACGAGCAGTACTTC

v_gene: TRBV4-2
len: 16
abundance: -
d_gene: TRBD2
j_gene: TRBJ2-1
CDR3aa: CASSQLGTSGGNEQFF
CDR3nt: TGTGCCAGCAGCCAACTAGGGACTAGCGGGGGTAATGAGCAGTTCTTC

v_gene: TRBV25-1
len: 15
abundance: -
d_gene: -
j_gene: TRBJ2-2
CDR3aa: CASSSDSPNTGELFF
CDR3nt: TGTGCCAGCTCGTCGGACAGTCCGAACACCGGGGAGCTGTTTTTT

v_gene: TRBV4-1
len: 15
abundance: -
d_gene: -
j_gene: TRBJ2-3
CDR3aa: CASSQEVRSTDTQYF
CDR3nt: TGCGCCAGCAGCCAAGAAGTCAGGTCAACAGATACGCAGTATTTT

v_gene: TRBV7-3
len: 15
abundance: few
d_gene: TRBD2
j_gene: TRBJ2-5
CDR3aa: CASSTSSGVQETQYF
CDR3nt: TGTGCCAGCAGTACCTCTAGCGGGGTACAAGAGACCCAGTACTTC

v_gene: TRBV7-6
len: 15
abundance: -
d_gene: TRBD2
j_gene: TRBJ2-3
CDR3aa: CASSLAGGDADTQYF
CDR3nt: TGTGCCAGCAGCCTAGCGGGAGGGGACGCAGATACGCAGTATTTT

v_gene: TRBV6-1
len: 15
abundance: -
d_gene: TRBD1
j_gene: TRBJ1-6
CDR3aa: CASSDWTGVNSPLHF
CDR3nt: TGTGCCAGCAGTGATTGGACAGGGGTGAATTCACCCCTCCACTTT

v_gene: TRBV20-1
len: 15
abundance: -
d_gene: TRBD2
j_gene: TRBJ2-1
CDR3aa: CSASNQAGADNEQFF
CDR3nt: TGCAGTGCTAGTAACCAAGCGGGGGCGGACAATGAGCAGTTCTTC

v_gene: TRBV7-8
len: 14
abundance: -
d_gene: -
j_gene: TRBJ2-2
CDR3aa: CASSSRQLTGELFF
CDR3nt: TGTGCCAGCAGCTCTAGACAGCTCACCGGGGAGCTGTTTTTT

v_gene: TRBV7-8
len: 17
abundance: -
d_gene: TRBD1
j_gene: TRBJ1-5
CDR3aa: CASSERRGQVNNQPQHF
CDR3nt: TGTGCCAGCAGCGAACGGAGGGGACAGGTTAACAATCAGCCCCAGCATTTT

v_gene: TRBV11-2
len: 13
abundance: -
d_gene: -
j_gene: TRBJ1-5
CDR3aa: CASSLDPGQPQHF
CDR3nt: TGTGCCAGCAGCTTAGATCCGGGTCAGCCCCAGCATTTT

v_gene: TRBV15
len: 14
abundance: few
d_gene: TRBD1
j_gene: TRBJ1-5
CDR3aa: CATSDRVPNQPQHF
CDR3nt: TGTGCCACTTCGGACAGGGTGCCCAATCAGCCCCAGCATTTT

v_gene: TRBV3-1/TRBV3-2
len: 15
abundance: -
d_gene: TRBD1
j_gene: TRBJ1-2
CDR3aa: CASSQSSDRVYGYTF
CDR3nt: TGTGCCAGCAGCCAAAGTTCGGACAGGGTCTATGGCTACACCTTC

v_gene: TRBV29-1
len: 16
abundance: -
d_gene: TRBD2
j_gene: TRBJ2-1
CDR3aa: CSVGGLAGGRGRVQFF
CDR3nt: TGCAGCGTGGGAGGACTAGCGGGAGGCCGGGGTCGTGTGCAGTTCTTC

v_gene: TRBV7-8
len: 14
abundance: -
d_gene: -
j_gene: TRBJ2-5
CDR3aa: CASSLFRAQETQYF
CDR3nt: TGTGCCAGCAGCTTATTCAGGGCCCAAGAGACCCAGTACTTC

v_gene: TRBV6-6
len: 12
abundance: once
d_gene: -
j_gene: TRBJ2-7
CDR3aa: CASRQTAYEQYF
CDR3nt: TGTGCCAGCAGACAGACAGCCTACGAGCAGTACTTC

v_gene: TRBV12-3/TRBV12-4
len: 13
abundance: -
d_gene: -
j_gene: TRBJ1-5
CDR3aa: CASSRGQSSPQHF
CDR3nt: TGTGCCAGCAGTCGTGGACAGTCTTCGCCCCAGCATTTT

v_gene: TRBV19
len: 13
abundance: few
d_gene: -
j_gene: TRBJ1-1
CDR3aa: CASSWQGNTEAFF
CDR3nt: TGTGCCAGCAGTTGGCAGGGGAACACTGAAGCTTTCTTT

v_gene: TRBV11-3
len: 12
abundance: -
d_gene: TRBD2
j_gene: TRBJ2-1
CDR3aa: CASGQRDNEQFF
CDR3nt: TGTGCCAGCGGGCAGCGGGATAATGAGCAGTTCTTC

v_gene: TRBV28
len: 13
abundance: -
d_gene: -
j_gene: TRBJ1-5
CDR3aa: CASSRSTGLAQHF
CDR3nt: TGTGCCAGCAGTCGCTCAACAGGTTTGGCCCAGCATTTT

v_gene: TRBV27
len: 15
abundance: -
d_gene: TRBD1
j_gene: TRBJ2-6
CDR3aa: CASSLGQGWANVLTF
CDR3nt: TGTGCCAGCAGTTTGGGACAGGGATGGGCCAACGTCCTGACTTTC

v_gene: TRBV29-1
len: 21
abundance: -
d_gene: TRBD2
j_gene: TRBJ2-5
CDR3aa: CSVEDRLGTSGRRGPQETQYF
CDR3nt: TGCAGCGTTGAAGATCGCCTAGGGACTAGCGGGAGGCGGGGGCCCCAAGAGACCCAGTACTTC

v_gene: TRBV7-8
len: 15
abundance: -
d_gene: TRBD2
j_gene: TRBJ2-2
CDR3aa: CASSKPRLAGGELFF
CDR3nt: TGTGCCAGCAGCAAGCCCCGACTAGCCGGCGGGGAGCTGTTTTTT

v_gene: TRBV5-4
len: 15
abundance: -
d_gene: TRBD1
j_gene: TRBJ1-1
CDR3aa: CASSSGDRGNTEAFF
CDR3nt: TGTGCCAGCAGCTCCGGGGACAGGGGAAACACTGAAGCTTTCTTT

v_gene: TRBV19
len: 17
abundance: -
d_gene: TRBD2
j_gene: TRBJ2-7
CDR3aa: CASSIVVAGDVAYEQYF
CDR3nt: TGTGCCAGTAGTATCGTGGTAGCGGGAGATGTCGCCTACGAGCAGTACTTC

v_gene: TRBV28
len: 12
abundance: few
d_gene: -
j_gene: TRBJ2-7
CDR3aa: CASSLGQFEQYF
CDR3nt: TGTGCCAGCAGTTTAGGACAGTTCGAGCAGTACTTC

v_gene: TRBV28
len: 12
abundance: -
d_gene: -
j_gene: TRBJ1-6
CDR3aa: CASEANGIPLHF
CDR3nt: TGTGCCAGCGAGGCAAACGGGATCCCCCTCCACTTT

v_gene: TRBV18
len: 13
abundance: few
d_gene: -
j_gene: TRBJ2-2
CDR3aa: CASSPNSPGELFF
CDR3nt: TGTGCCAGCTCACCAAACAGCCCCGGGGAGCTGTTTTTT

v_gene: TRBV28
len: 14
abundance: few
d_gene: TRBD1
j_gene: TRBJ1-2
CDR3aa: CASSLVRGFYGYTF
CDR3nt: TGTGCCAGCAGTTTGGTCAGGGGGTTCTATGGCTACACCTTC

v_gene: TRBV5-1
len: 16
abundance: -
d_gene: -
j_gene: TRBJ1-3
CDR3aa: CASSLGGTSSGNTIYF
CDR3nt: TGCGCCAGCAGCTTGGGAGGAACAAGCTCTGGAAACACCATATATTTT

v_gene: TRBV5-1
len: 13
abundance: -
d_gene: -
j_gene: TRBJ1-1
CDR3aa: CASSLQGTTEAFF
CDR3nt: TGCGCCAGCAGCTTACAGGGAACCACTGAAGCTTTCTTT

v_gene: TRBV7-3
len: 13
abundance: -
d_gene: TRBD1
j_gene: TRBJ1-1
CDR3aa: CASSSLQGAEAFF
CDR3nt: TGTGCCAGCAGCTCTCTTCAGGGGGCCGAAGCTTTCTTT

v_gene: TRBV19
len: 20
abundance: -
d_gene: TRBD2
j_gene: TRBJ2-3
CDR3aa: CASSIFGGRGSETSTDTQYF
CDR3nt: TGTGCCAGTAGTATATTTGGCGGGAGAGGTTCGGAAACTAGCACAGATACGCAGTATTTT

v_gene: TRBV19
len: 20
abundance: -
d_gene: TRBD2
j_gene: TRBJ2-6
CDR3aa: CASSIGWTSGRAAGANVLTF
CDR3nt: TGTGCCAGTAGTATTGGTTGGACTAGCGGGAGGGCAGCTGGGGCCAACGTCCTGACTTTC

v_gene: TRBV27
len: 14
abundance: -
d_gene: -
j_gene: TRBJ1-2
CDR3aa: CASSPQGGIYGYTF
CDR3nt: TGTGCCAGCAGTCCCCAAGGAGGGATCTATGGCTACACCTTC

v_gene: TRBV9
len: 16
abundance: -
d_gene: -
j_gene: TRBJ2-7
CDR3aa: CASSVGPGGISYEQYF
CDR3nt: TGTGCCAGCAGCGTAGGGCCTGGCGGGATTTCGTACGAGCAGTACTTC

v_gene: TRBV4-1
len: 16
abundance: -
d_gene: -
j_gene: TRBJ1-4
CDR3aa: CASSQEAALRNEKLFF
CDR3nt: TGCGCCAGCAGCCAAGAAGCGGCGCTCAGGAATGAAAAACTGTTTTTT

v_gene: TRBV27
len: 14
abundance: -
d_gene: TRBD1
j_gene: TRBJ1-2
CDR3aa: CASSLGQGNYGYTF
CDR3nt: TGTGCCAGCAGTCTGGGACAGGGGAACTATGGCTACACCTTC

v_gene: TRBV5-1
len: 15
abundance: -
d_gene: -
j_gene: TRBJ2-2
CDR3aa: CASSLVQGGTGELFF
CDR3nt: TGCGCCAGCAGCTTGGTCCAGGGGGGCACCGGGGAGCTGTTTTTT

v_gene: TRBV28
len: 16
abundance: -
d_gene: -
j_gene: TRBJ2-1
CDR3aa: CASSLAGLAVTNEQFF
CDR3nt: TGTGCCAGCAGTCTCGCTGGTCTAGCTGTGACCAATGAGCAGTTCTTC

v_gene: TRBV3-1/TRBV3-2
len: 15
abundance: -
d_gene: TRBD1
j_gene: TRBJ1-6
CDR3aa: CASSLGQGYNSPLHF
CDR3nt: TGTGCCAGCAGCCTAGGACAGGGGTATAATTCACCCCTCCACTTT

v_gene: TRBV6-5
len: 14
abundance: -
d_gene: -
j_gene: TRBJ1-5
CDR3aa: CASLRVIGNQPQHF
CDR3nt: TGTGCCAGCCTGAGAGTAATCGGCAATCAGCCCCAGCATTTT

v_gene: TRBV15
len: 15
abundance: -
d_gene: TRBD1
j_gene: TRBJ1-2
CDR3aa: CATSPRQGPGYGYTF
CDR3nt: TGTGCCACCAGCCCAAGACAGGGGCCTGGCTATGGCTACACCTTC